These 5 T cell receptor beta chains share one sample of origin, sequenced in a study of neurological immune-mediated disorders. MiXCR was run by TCRdb on the 5' RACE reads, yielding one entry per CDR3 protein. The table shows some 41,000 distinct CDR3 sequences, with roughly 14% occurring only once. Sequenced material: CD4+ T cells from blood. The receptor set was obtained from a woman aged 55-70 years with HTLV-1-associated myelopathy (HAM/TSP).

This clonotype was found many times. The chain joins TRBV3-1 to TRBJ1-3, with D perhaps matching TRBD1 (5 bases). Trimming left V 5 bases short and J 0 bases short, with 14 bases between. Germline V gene sequence: CDR1 LGHDT, CDR2 YNNKEL (reference sequence). This CDR3 contains 16 residues. Here the CDR3 DNA reads TGTGCCAGCAGCACCTGGGTACAGGACTCTGGAAACACCATATATTTT. This translates into CASSTWVQDSGNTIYF.

This clonotype was counted at least ten times. The chain couples TRBV12-3 or TRBV12-4 to TRBJ2-1, with TRBD2 matching over 14 bases. With V trimmed by 5 bases and J by 5 bases, 2 bases remained unmatched. CDR3 length: 15 amino acids. CDR3 in DNA: TGTGCCAGCAGTCGACTAGCGGGGGGGAACAATGAGCAGTTCTTC. Protein: CASSRLAGGNNEQFF.

The chain has TRBV6-6 and TRBJ2-3, with D perhaps matching TRBD1 (5 bases). This CDR3 is 15 amino acids long. Germline V gene data show CDR1 as MNHNY and CDR2 as SVGAGI (reference sequence). The V gene lost 6 bases and the J gene lost 3 bases, with 16 bases spanning the gap. CDR3 region: CASSQMDMETDTQYF. The DNA for the CDR3 is TGTGCCAGCAGCCAAATGGACATGGAAACAGATACGCAGTATTTT.

This clonotype was counted at least ten times. The rearrangement links TRBV20-1 to TRBJ1-2; TRBD1 matches 7 bases. Germline V CDR1 and CDR2: DFQATT, SNEGSKA (reference sequence). V lost 6 bases, J lost 1 base, and 5 bases stayed unmatched. CDR3 length equals 13 residues. The CDR3 is CSARDSINYGYTF. For the CDR3, the DNA is TGCAGTGCACGGGACAGTATTAACTATGGCTACACCTTC.

In this sample, this clonotype turned up many times. This sequence joins TRBV5-1 and TRBJ2-6, with D maybe TRBD1 (6 bases). This CDR3 region has 17 residues. The germline gives CDR1 SGHRS, CDR2 YFSETQ. V lost 0 bases and J 2 bases, leaving 12 bases between the germline ends. This chain's CDR3 is CASSLGPQGTGANVLTF. CDR3 sequence (DNA): TGCGCCAGCAGCTTGGGCCCCCAGGGGACTGGGGCCAACGTCCTGACTTTC.